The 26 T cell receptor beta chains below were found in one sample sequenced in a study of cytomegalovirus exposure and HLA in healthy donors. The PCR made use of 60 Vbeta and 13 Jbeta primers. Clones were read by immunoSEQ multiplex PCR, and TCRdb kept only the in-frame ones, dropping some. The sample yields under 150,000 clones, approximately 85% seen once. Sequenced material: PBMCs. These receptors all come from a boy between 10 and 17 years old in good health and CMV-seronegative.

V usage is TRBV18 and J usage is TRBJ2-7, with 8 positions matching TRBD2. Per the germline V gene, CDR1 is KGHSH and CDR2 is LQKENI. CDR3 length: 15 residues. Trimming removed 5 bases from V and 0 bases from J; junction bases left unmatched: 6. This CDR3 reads CASSFSGASSYEQYF. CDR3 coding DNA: TGTGCCAGCTCATTTAGCGGGGCCAGCTCCTACGAGCAGTACTTC.

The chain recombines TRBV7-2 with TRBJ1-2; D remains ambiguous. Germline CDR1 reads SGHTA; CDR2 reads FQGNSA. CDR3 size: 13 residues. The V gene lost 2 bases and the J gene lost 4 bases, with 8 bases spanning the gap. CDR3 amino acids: CASSLYGLYGYTF. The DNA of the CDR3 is TGTGCCAGCAGCTTATACGGTCTCTATGGCTACACCTTC.

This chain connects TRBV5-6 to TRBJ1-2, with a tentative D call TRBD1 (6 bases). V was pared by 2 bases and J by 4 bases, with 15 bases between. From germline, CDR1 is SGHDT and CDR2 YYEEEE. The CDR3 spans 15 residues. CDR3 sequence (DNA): TGTGCCAGCAGCTTAGCGGGGGGCGCATCCTATGGCTACACCTTC. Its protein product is CASSLAGGASYGYTF.

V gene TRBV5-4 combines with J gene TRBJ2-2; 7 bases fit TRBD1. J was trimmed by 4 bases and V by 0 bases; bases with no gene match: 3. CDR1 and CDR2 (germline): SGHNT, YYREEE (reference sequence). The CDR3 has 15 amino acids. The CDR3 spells CASSLAGTVTGELFF. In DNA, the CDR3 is TGTGCCAGCAGCTTGGCCGGGACAGTCACCGGGGAGCTGTTTTTT.

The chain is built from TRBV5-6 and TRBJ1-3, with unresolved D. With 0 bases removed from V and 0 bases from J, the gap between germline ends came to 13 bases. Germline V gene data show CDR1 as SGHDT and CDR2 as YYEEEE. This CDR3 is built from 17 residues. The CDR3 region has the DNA TGTGCCAGCAGCTTGGATGGCCAGGAATTCTCTGGAAACACCATATATTTT. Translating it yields CASSLDGQEFSGNTIYF.

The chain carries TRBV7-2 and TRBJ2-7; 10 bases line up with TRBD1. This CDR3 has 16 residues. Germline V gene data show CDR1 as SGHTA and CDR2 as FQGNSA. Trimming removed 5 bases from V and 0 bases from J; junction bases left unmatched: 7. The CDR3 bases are TGTGCCAGCAGCGCTCCGGGACAGGGGCGCTCCTACGAGCAGTACTTC. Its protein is CASSAPGQGRSYEQYF.

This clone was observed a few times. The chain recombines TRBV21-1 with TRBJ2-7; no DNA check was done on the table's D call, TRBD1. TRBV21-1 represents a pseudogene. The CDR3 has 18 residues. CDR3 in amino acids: CASSKGKGASKSSYEQYF. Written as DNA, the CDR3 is TGTGCCAGCAGCAAAGGGAAGGGGGCCAGTAAGAGCTCCTACGAGCAGTACTTC.

The CDR3 loop reads CASSEARGLIYEQYF. The CDR3 nucleotides read TGTGCCAGCAGTGAAGCACGGGGACTGATCTACGAGCAGTACTTC. V and J are TRBV6-1 and TRBJ2-7, with a weak D call TRBD2 (6 bases). This CDR3 is built from 15 residues. Germline CDR1 is MNHNS and CDR2 is SASEGT. V was cut by 0 bases and J by 3 bases, with 12 bases left in between.

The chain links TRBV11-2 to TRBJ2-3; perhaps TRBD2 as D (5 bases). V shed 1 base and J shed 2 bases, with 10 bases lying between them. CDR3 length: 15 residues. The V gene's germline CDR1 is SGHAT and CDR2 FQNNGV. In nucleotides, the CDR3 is TGTGCCAGCAGCTTAGGGCTAGCCCCCACAGATACGCAGTATTTT. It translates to CASSLGLAPTDTQYF.

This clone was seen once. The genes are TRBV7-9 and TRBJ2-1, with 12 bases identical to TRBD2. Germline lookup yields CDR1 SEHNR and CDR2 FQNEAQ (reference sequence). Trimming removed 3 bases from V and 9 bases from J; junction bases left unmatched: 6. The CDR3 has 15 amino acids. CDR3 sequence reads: CASSFSLAGGGEQFF. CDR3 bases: TGTGCCAGCAGCTTCAGTCTAGCGGGAGGGGGTGAGCAGTTCTTC.

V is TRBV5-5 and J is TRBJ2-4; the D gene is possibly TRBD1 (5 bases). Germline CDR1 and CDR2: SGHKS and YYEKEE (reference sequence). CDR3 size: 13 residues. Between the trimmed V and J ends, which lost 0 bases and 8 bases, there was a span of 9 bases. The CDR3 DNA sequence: TGTGCCAGCAGCTTGGCAGGGTCGGACATTCAGTACTTC. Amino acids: CASSLAGSDIQYF.

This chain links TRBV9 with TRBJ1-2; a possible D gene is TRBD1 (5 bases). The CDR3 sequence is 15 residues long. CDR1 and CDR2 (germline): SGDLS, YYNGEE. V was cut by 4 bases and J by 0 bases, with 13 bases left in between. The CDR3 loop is CASSTDRAANYGYTF. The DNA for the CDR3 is TGTGCCAGCAGCACCGACAGAGCAGCTAACTATGGCTACACCTTC.

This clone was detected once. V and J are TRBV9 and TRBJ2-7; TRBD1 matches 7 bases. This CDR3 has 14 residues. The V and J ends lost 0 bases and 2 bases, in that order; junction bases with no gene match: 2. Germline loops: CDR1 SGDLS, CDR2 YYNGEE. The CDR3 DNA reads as TGTGCCAGCAGCGTAGACGGGACAGCCTACGAGCAGTACTTC. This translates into CASSVDGTAYEQYF.

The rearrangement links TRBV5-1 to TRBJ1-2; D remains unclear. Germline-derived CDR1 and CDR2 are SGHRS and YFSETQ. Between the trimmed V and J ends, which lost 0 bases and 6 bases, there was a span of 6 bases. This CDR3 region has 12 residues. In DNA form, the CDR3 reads TGCGCCAGCAGCTTGGAGGAGAATGGCTACACCTTC. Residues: CASSLEENGYTF.

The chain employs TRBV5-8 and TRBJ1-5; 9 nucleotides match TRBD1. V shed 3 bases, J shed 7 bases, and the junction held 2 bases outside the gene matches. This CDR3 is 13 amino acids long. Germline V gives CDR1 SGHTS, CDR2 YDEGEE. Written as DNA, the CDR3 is TGTGCCAGCAGCTGGGACAGGGACCAGCCCCAGCATTTT. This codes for CASSWDRDQPQHF.

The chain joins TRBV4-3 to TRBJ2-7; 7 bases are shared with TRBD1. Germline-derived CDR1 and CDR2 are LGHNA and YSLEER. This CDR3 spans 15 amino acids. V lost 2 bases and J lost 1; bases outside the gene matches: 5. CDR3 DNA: TGCGCCAGCAGCCAACGGGACAGCTATTCCTACGAGCAGTACTTC. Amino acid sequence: CASSQRDSYSYEQYF.

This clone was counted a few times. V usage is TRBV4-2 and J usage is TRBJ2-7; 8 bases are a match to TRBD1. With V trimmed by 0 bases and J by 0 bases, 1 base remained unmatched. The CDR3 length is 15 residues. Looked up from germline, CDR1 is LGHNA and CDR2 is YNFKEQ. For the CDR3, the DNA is TGTGCCAGCAGCCAAGAAACAGGGGGCTCCTACGAGCAGTACTTC. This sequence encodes CASSQETGGSYEQYF.

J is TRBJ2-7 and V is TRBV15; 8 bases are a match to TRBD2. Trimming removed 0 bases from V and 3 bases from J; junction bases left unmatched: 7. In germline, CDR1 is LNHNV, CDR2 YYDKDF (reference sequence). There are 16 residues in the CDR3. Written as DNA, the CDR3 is TGTGCCACCAGCAGAGATTCGACTAGCGTTATCTACGAGCAGTACTTC. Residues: CATSRDSTSVIYEQYF.

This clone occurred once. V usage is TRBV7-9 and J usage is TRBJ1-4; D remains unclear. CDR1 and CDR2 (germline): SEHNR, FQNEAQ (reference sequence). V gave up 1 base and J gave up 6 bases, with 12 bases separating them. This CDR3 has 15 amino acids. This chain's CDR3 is CASSLVGGGDEKLFF. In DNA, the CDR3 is TGTGCCAGCAGCTTAGTAGGCGGCGGTGATGAAAAACTGTTTTTT.

CDR3 DNA sequence: TGTGCCAGCGCGGACAGGGGCTATGGCTACACCTTC. Its protein product is CASADRGYGYTF. The chain has TRBV25-1 and TRBJ1-2, with TRBD1 matching over 9 bases. Germline loops: CDR1 MGHDK, CDR2 SYGVNS. The CDR3 covers 12 residues. V was pared by 8 bases and J by 4 bases, with 2 bases of the junction left unmatched.

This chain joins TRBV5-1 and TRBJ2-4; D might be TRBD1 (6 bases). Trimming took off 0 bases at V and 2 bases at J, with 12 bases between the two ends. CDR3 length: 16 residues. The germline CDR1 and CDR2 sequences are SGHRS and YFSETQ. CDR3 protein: CASSLGAGETKNIQYF. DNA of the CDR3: TGCGCCAGCAGCTTGGGGGCAGGGGAGACCAAAAACATTCAGTACTTC.

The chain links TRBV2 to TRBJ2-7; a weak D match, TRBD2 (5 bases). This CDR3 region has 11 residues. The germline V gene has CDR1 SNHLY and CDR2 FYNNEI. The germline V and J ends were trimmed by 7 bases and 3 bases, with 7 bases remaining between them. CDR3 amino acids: CASMDFYEQYF. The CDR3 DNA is TGTGCCAGCATGGACTTCTACGAGCAGTACTTC.

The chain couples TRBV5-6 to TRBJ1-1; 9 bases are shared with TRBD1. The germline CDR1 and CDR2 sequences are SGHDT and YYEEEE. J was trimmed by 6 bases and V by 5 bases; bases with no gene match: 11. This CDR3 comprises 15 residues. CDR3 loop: CASRRQGVSTAEAFF. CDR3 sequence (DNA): TGTGCCAGCAGGCGACAGGGGGTATCGACGGCTGAAGCTTTCTTT.

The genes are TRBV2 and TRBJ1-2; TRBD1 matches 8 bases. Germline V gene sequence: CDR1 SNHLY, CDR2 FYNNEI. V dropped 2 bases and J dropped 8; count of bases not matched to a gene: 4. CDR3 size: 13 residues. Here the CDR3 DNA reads TGTGCCAGCAGTGAAACAGGGGGTGAAGGCTACACCTTC. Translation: CASSETGGEGYTF.

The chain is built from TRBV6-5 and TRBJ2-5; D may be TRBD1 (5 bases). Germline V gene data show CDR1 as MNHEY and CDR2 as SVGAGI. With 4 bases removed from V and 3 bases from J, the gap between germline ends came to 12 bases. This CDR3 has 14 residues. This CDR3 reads CASSFWGREETQYF. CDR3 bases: TGTGCCAGCAGTTTCTGGGGCAGGGAAGAGACCCAGTACTTC.

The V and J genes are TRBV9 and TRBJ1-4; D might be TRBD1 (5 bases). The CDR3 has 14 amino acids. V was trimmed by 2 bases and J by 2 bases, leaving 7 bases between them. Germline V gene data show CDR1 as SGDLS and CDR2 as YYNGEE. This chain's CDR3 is CASSVGHTNEKLFF. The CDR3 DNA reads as TGTGCCAGCAGCGTCGGACATACTAATGAAAAACTGTTTTTT.